This is a list of T cell receptor beta chains from one sample in a study of shared clonotypes between healthy human individuals. The data were produced by immunoSEQ multiplex PCR, yet TCRdb's version contains in-frame clones alone and is incomplete. This table holds around 200,000 clones, about 66% found once. The sample comprised memory CD4+ T cells sorted from blood. The receptors come from a man aged 25-40 years in good health. CDR3s include the opening cysteine and the closing phenylalanine or tryptophan. Size values are once, few and many counts, or a class for expanded clones, and some rows have none.

J gene: TRBJ2-5; V gene: TRBV20-1; clone size: once; CDR3 protein: CSAAQETQYF
J gene: TRBJ2-6; V gene: TRBV27; clone size: NA; CDR3 protein: CASSLSPRLFSGANVLTF
J gene: TRBJ2-3; V gene: TRBV9; clone size: NA; CDR3 protein: CASSVVHQRTDTQYF
J gene: TRBJ2-7; V gene: TRBV7-9; clone size: NA; CDR3 protein: CASSDRGGGYEQYF
J gene: TRBJ1-4; V gene: TRBV15; clone size: NA; CDR3 protein: CATSEDRILATNEKLFF
J gene: TRBJ2-2; V gene: TRBV14; clone size: NA; CDR3 protein: CASNLHAAAPGELFF
J gene: TRBJ2-5; V gene: TRBV5-1; clone size: NA; CDR3 protein: CASSSGQGLETQYF
J gene: TRBJ2-3; V gene: TRBV27; clone size: NA; CDR3 protein: CASSLNLARTTDTQYF
J gene: TRBJ2-7; V gene: TRBV6-1; clone size: NA; CDR3 protein: CASSGGRGPYEQYF
J gene: TRBJ1-4; V gene: TRBV30; clone size: few; CDR3 protein: CAWRKGQANEKLFF
J gene: TRBJ1-1; V gene: TRBV5-1; clone size: NA; CDR3 protein: CASSQITDTEAFF
J gene: TRBJ2-7; V gene: TRBV6-5; clone size: NA; CDR3 protein: CASRISGTYEQYF
J gene: TRBJ1-2; V gene: TRBV5-5; clone size: NA; CDR3 protein: CASRGGGSNYGYTF
J gene: TRBJ2-7; V gene: TRBV11-2; clone size: NA; CDR3 protein: CASSPRLAGSYEQYF
J gene: TRBJ1-1; V gene: TRBV9; clone size: few; CDR3 protein: CASSVSGRGQNTEAFF
J gene: TRBJ2-2; V gene: TRBV7-9; clone size: few; CDR3 protein: CASSLGSETGELFF
J gene: TRBJ2-3; V gene: TRBV29-1; clone size: few; CDR3 protein: CSVLTSGDTQYF
J gene: TRBJ2-7; V gene: TRBV20-1; clone size: NA; CDR3 protein: CSASPVEQYF
J gene: TRBJ2-1; V gene: TRBV7-2; clone size: NA; CDR3 protein: CASSLSSPSSYNEQFF
J gene: TRBJ2-1; V gene: TRBV13; clone size: once; CDR3 protein: CASSLQREGFNEQFF
J gene: TRBJ1-4; V gene: TRBV28; clone size: NA; CDR3 protein: CASRKQGEMTTNEKLFF
J gene: TRBJ2-1; V gene: TRBV5-4; clone size: NA; CDR3 protein: CASSLSGDRNEQFF
J gene: TRBJ2-5; V gene: TRBV5-5; clone size: NA; CDR3 protein: CASSVRDRQSQETQYF
J gene: TRBJ1-2; V gene: TRBV5-4; clone size: NA; CDR3 protein: CASSPRQGRGGYTF
J gene: TRBJ1-5; V gene: TRBV28; clone size: NA; CDR3 protein: CASSLQGRQPQHF
J gene: TRBJ2-2; V gene: TRBV5-1; clone size: NA; CDR3 protein: CASSNRIQDTGELFF
J gene: TRBJ2-2; V gene: TRBV5-4; clone size: few; CDR3 protein: CASSRRLAGNTGELFF
J gene: TRBJ2-7; V gene: TRBV2; clone size: NA; CDR3 protein: CASSVLPEQYF
J gene: TRBJ1-2; V gene: TRBV28; clone size: once; CDR3 protein: CASSFMDRRNYGYTF
J gene: TRBJ1-2; V gene: TRBV5-1; clone size: NA; CDR3 protein: CASSFSPGDYGYTF
J gene: TRBJ2-7; V gene: TRBV10-3; clone size: NA; CDR3 protein: CAISESTVFSYEQYF
J gene: TRBJ1-2; V gene: TRBV18; clone size: few; CDR3 protein: CASSPQDRDSYGYTF
J gene: TRBJ1-3; V gene: TRBV7-9; clone size: NA; CDR3 protein: CASSASTGNTIYF
J gene: TRBJ2-7; V gene: TRBV7-2; clone size: NA; CDR3 protein: CASSSLAMQQYF
J gene: TRBJ2-1; V gene: TRBV7-8; clone size: few; CDR3 protein: CASSSVLLPTGDNEQFF
J gene: TRBJ2-1; V gene: TRBV14; clone size: NA; CDR3 protein: CASSQRGGQFF
J gene: TRBJ2-3; V gene: TRBV5-6; clone size: NA; CDR3 protein: CASVLAGGPTDTQYF
J gene: TRBJ1-1; V gene: TRBV5-1; clone size: once; CDR3 protein: CASRENPQGTEAFF
J gene: TRBJ1-5; V gene: TRBV7-2; clone size: NA; CDR3 protein: CASSRQRQPQHF
J gene: TRBJ2-1; V gene: TRBV29-1; clone size: few; CDR3 protein: CSVDGNNEQFF
J gene: TRBJ1-4; V gene: TRBV10-1; clone size: few; CDR3 protein: CASSSGGADEKLFF
J gene: TRBJ2-3; V gene: TRBV7-2; clone size: few; CDR3 protein: CASSLGSRGPTQYF
J gene: TRBJ2-1; V gene: TRBV11-3; clone size: NA; CDR3 protein: CASSVRGDWANEQFF
J gene: TRBJ2-1; V gene: TRBV25-1; clone size: NA; CDR3 protein: CASSRGGVWQFF
J gene: TRBJ2-7; V gene: TRBV9; clone size: NA; CDR3 protein: CASSVTGSSYEQYF
J gene: TRBJ1-1; V gene: TRBV6-1; clone size: NA; CDR3 protein: CAIENRPVNTEAFF
J gene: TRBJ1-1; V gene: TRBV15; clone size: NA; CDR3 protein: CATSFRGFDTEAFF
J gene: TRBJ2-1; V gene: TRBV11-1; clone size: NA; CDR3 protein: CASSPDDRDNEQFF